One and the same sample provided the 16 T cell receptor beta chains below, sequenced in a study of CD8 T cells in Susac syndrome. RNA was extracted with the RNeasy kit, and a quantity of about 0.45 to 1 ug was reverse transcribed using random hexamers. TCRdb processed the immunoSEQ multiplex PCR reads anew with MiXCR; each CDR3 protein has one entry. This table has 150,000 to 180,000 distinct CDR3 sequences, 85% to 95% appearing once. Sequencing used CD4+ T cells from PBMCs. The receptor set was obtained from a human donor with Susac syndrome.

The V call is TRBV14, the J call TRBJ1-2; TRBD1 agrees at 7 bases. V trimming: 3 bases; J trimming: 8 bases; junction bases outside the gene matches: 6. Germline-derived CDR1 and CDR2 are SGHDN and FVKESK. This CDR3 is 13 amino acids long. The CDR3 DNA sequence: TGTGCCAGCAGCCAGTACAGGGGAAGAGGCTACACCTTC. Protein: CASSQYRGRGYTF. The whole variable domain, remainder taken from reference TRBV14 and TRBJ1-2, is EAGVTQFPSHSVIEKGQTVTLRCDPISGHDNLYWYRRVMGKEIKFLLHFVKESKQDESGMPNNRFLAERTGGTYSTLKVQPAELEDSGVYFCASSQYRGRGYTFGSGTRLTVV.

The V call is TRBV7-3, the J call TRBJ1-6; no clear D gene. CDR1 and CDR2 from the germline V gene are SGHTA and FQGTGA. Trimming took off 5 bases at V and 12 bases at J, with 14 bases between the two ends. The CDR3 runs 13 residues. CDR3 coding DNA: TGTGCCAGCAGCCCCCGGGGAGGTCTACCCCTCCACTTT. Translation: CASSPRGGLPLHF.

This chain's CDR3 is CASSQGVDSPLHF. CDR3 coding DNA: TGCGCCAGCAGCCAAGGAGTGGATTCACCCCTCCACTTT. The chain is built from TRBV4-1 and TRBJ1-6; no clear D gene. With 1 base removed from V and 8 bases from J, the gap between germline ends came to 6 bases. This CDR3 contains 13 residues. The V gene's germline CDR1 is MGHRA and CDR2 YSYEKL.

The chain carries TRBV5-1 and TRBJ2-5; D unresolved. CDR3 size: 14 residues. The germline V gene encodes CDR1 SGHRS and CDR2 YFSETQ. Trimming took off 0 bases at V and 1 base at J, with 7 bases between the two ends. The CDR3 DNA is TGCGCCAGCAGCTTGGGGGTCGTCCAAGAGACCCAGTACTTC. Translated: CASSLGVVQETQYF.

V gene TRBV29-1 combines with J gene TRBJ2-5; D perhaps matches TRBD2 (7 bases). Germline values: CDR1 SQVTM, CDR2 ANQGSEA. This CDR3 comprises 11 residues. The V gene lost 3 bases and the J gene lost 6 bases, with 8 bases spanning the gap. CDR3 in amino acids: CSVDGGQTQYF. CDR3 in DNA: TGCAGCGTTGACGGGGGGCAGACCCAGTACTTC.

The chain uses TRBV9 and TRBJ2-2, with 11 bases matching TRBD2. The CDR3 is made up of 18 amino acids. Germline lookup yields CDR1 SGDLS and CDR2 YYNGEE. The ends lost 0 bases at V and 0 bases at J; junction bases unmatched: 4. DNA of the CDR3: TGTGCCAGCAGCGTAGCTAGCGGGGGGACCTCGAACACCGGGGAGCTGTTTTTT. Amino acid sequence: CASSVASGGTSNTGELFF. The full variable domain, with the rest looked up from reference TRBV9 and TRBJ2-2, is DSGVTQTPKHLITATGQRVTLRCSPRSGDLSVYWYQQSLDQGLQFLIQYYNGEERAKGNILERFSAQQFPDLHSELNLSSLELGDSALYFCASSVASGGTSNTGELFFGEGSRLTVL.

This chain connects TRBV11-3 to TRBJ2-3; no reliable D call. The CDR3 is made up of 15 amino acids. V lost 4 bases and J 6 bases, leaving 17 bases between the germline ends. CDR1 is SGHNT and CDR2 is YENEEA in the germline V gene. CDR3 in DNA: TGTGCCAGCAGCTCCGGTCGGGCTAGTCGTGATACGCAGTATTTT. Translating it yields CASSSGRASRDTQYF. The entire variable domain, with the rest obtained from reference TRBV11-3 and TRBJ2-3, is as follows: EAGVVQSPRYKIIEKKQPVAFWCNPISGHNTLYWYLQNLGQGPELLIRYENEEAVDDSQLPKDRFSAERLKGVDSTLKIQPAELGDSAVYLCASSSGRASRDTQYFGPGTRLTVL.

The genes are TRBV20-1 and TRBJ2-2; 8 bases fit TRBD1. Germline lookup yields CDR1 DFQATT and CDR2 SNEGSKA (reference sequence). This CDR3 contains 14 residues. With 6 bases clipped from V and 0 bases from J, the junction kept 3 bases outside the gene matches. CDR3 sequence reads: CSARQGSNTGELFF. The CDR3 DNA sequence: TGCAGTGCAAGACAGGGGTCGAACACCGGGGAGCTGTTTTTT.

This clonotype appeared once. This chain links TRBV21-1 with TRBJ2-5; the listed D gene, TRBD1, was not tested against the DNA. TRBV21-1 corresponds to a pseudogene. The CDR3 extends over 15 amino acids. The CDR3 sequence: CASSKGGRVRETQYF. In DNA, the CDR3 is TGTGCCAGCAGCAAAGGAGGCAGGGTGAGAGAGACCCAGTACTTC.

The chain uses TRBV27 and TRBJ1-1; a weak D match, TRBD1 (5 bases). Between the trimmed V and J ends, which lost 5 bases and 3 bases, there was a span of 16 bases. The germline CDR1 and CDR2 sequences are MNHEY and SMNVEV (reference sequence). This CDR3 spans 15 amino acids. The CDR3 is CASSQPWGADTEAFF. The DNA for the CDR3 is TGTGCCAGCAGTCAGCCTTGGGGCGCGGACACTGAAGCTTTCTTT.

CDR3 protein: CASSFSRGYSPLHF. The CDR3 DNA reads as TGTGCCAGCAGCTTCTCCAGGGGTTATTCACCCCTCCACTTT. V gene TRBV5-8 combines with J gene TRBJ1-6; D perhaps matches TRBD1 (6 bases). The V end lost 2 bases, the J end lost 8 bases, and 11 bases lay between the germline ends. The length of the CDR3 is 14 residues. CDR1 SGHTS and CDR2 YDEGEE come from the germline V gene. The full variable domain, with the rest looked up from reference TRBV5-8 and TRBJ1-6, is EAGVTQSPTHLIKTRGQQATLRCSPISGHTSVYWYQQALGLGLQFLLWYDEGEERNRGNFPPRFSGRQFPNYSSELNVNALELEDSALYLCASSFSRGYSPLHFGNGTRLTVT.

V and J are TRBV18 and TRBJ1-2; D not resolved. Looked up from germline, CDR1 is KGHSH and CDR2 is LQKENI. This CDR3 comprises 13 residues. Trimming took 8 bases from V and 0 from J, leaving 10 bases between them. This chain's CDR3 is CASRGAANYGYTF. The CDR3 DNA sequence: TGTGCCAGCCGAGGAGCGGCTAACTATGGCTACACCTTC. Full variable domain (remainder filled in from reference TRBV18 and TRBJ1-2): NAGVMQNPRHLVRRRGQEARLRCSPMKGHSHVYWYRQLPEEGLKFMVYLQKENIIDESGMPKERFSAEFPKEGPSILRIQQVVRGDSAAYFCASRGAANYGYTFGSGTRLTVV.

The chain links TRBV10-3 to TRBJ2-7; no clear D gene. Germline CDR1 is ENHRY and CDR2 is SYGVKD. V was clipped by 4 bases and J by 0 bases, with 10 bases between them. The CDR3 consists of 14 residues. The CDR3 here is CAISGPPSSYEQYF. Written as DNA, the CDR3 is TGTGCCATCAGTGGCCCCCCTAGCTCCTACGAGCAGTACTTC.

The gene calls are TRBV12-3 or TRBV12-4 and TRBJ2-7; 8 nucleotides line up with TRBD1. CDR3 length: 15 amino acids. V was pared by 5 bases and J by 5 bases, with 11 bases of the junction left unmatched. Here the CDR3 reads CASSAGTGAFHEQYF. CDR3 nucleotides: TGTGCCAGCAGTGCCGGGACAGGAGCATTCCACGAGCAGTACTTC.

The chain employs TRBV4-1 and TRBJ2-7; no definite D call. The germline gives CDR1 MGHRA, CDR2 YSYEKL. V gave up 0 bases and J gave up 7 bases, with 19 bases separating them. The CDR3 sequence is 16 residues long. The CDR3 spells CASSQEPVAALVEQYF. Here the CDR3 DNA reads TGCGCCAGCAGCCAAGAGCCCGTGGCAGCCCTGGTGGAGCAGTACTTC.

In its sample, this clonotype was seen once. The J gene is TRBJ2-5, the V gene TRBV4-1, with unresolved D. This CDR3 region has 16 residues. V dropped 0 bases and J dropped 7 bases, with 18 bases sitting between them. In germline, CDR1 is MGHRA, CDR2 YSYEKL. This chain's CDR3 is CASSQDLETGVGTQYF. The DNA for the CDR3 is TGCGCCAGCAGCCAAGATTTAGAGACTGGGGTTGGGACCCAGTACTTC.